These 18 T cell receptor beta chains were sequenced from one sample in a study of T cell responses to AZD1222 COVID-19 vaccine (dated by TCRdb to the early 2020s). The sample's time point label is to be understood as: baseline before first vaccination. Library creation used the immunoSEQ multiplex PCR assay. The table was pulled from immuneACCESS by TCRdb, which kept in-frame rearrangements only. Such tables lose some clones; where checked, under half of the loss comes from unresolved V genes, and the rest has no known cause. The sample data list around 160,000 clones, and around nine tenths of these were observed just once. Around 6% of the sample is held by the ten biggest clonotypes. The material was peripheral blood, obtained on day 0 of AZD1222 vaccination. Receptors originate from an adult in good health.

Remarks on this clone: Other DNA sequences in the sample encode the same CDR3. DNA for the CDR3: TGTGCCAGTAGTATTTCCACTAACGAGCAGTACTTC. Its protein product is CASSISTNEQYF. The chain uses TRBV19 and TRBJ2-7; D is undetermined. The CDR3 runs to 12 residues. CDR1 LNHDA and CDR2 SQIVND come from the germline V gene (reference sequence). V was clipped by 3 bases and J by 5 bases, with 8 bases between them.

The V gene is TRBV12-5, the J gene TRBJ1-5; D is uncertain. Trimming took 7 bases from V and 6 from J, leaving 10 bases between them. This CDR3 spans 12 amino acids. Germline V gene sequence: CDR1 LGHNT, CDR2 FRNRAP. The CDR3 loop is CASANWGQPQHF. The CDR3 region has the DNA TGTGCTAGTGCTAATTGGGGTCAGCCCCAGCATTTT.

V usage is TRBV19 and J usage is TRBJ2-2; D unclear. The CDR3 is 12 residues long. V was cut by 5 bases and J by 5 bases, with 6 bases left in between. CDR1 is LNHDA, CDR2 SQIVND, per germline (reference sequence). The CDR3 bases are TGTGCCAGTAGTGAATGGACCGGGGAGCTGTTTTTT. This sequence encodes CASSEWTGELFF. Based on the CDR3 plus reference TRBV19 and TRBJ2-2, the full variable domain is DGGITQSPKYLFRKEGQNVTLSCEQNLNHDAMYWYRQDPGQGLRLIYYSQIVNDFQKGDIAEGYSVSREKKESFPLTVTSAQKNPTAFYLCASSEWTGELFFGEGSRLTVL.

This chain joins TRBV14 and TRBJ2-1; D is ambiguous. The CDR3 has 18 amino acids. The ends were cut back, 4 bases at V and 4 bases at J, with 23 bases in the middle. The germline gives CDR1 SGHDN, CDR2 FVKESK. The CDR3 here is CASSPGPAVGSKYNEQFF. The CDR3 DNA sequence: TGTGCCAGCAGCCCTGGACCCGCGGTGGGTAGCAAATACAATGAGCAGTTCTTC.

The chain couples TRBV28 to TRBJ1-1; TRBD1 matches 7 bases. The CDR3 has 13 amino acids. Germline V gene data show CDR1 as MDHEN and CDR2 as SYDVKM. V lost 6 bases, J lost 8 bases, and 9 bases stayed unmatched. The CDR3 sequence: CASSPQGSPEAFF. CDR3 sequence (DNA): TGTGCCAGCAGCCCACAGGGGAGTCCGGAAGCTTTCTTT.

The gene calls are TRBV28 and TRBJ1-3; no definite D call. Germline assignment: CDR1 MDHEN and CDR2 SYDVKM. CDR3 length: 12 amino acids. V dropped 11 bases and J dropped 1 base, with 9 bases sitting between them. CDR3 residues: CAAGVSGNTIYF. CDR3 coding DNA: TGTGCCGCCGGGGTTTCTGGAAACACCATATATTTT.

This clone showed up just once. This chain joins TRBV15 and TRBJ2-5; 9 bases map to TRBD1. CDR1 is LNHNV and CDR2 is YYDKDF in the germline V gene (reference sequence). Trimming took 3 bases from V and 5 from J; bases not matched to a gene: 4. This CDR3 comprises 14 residues. The CDR3 DNA sequence: TGTGCCACCAGCAGGGGACAGGGTTGGGAGACCCAGTACTTC. It is translated as CATSRGQGWETQYF.

The CDR3 reads CASSAGGGSNQPQHF. The DNA of the CDR3 is TGTGCCAGCAGTGCAGGGGGTGGTAGCAATCAGCCCCAGCATTTT. The rearrangement joins TRBV27 to TRBJ1-5; 7 nucleotides match TRBD1. V was clipped by 5 bases and J by 0 bases; unmatched bases: 4. The germline CDR1 and CDR2 sequences are MNHEY and SMNVEV (reference sequence). The CDR3 is 15 amino acids.

The CDR3 region has the DNA TGCGCCAGCAGCCGGACACAGAACACCGGGGAGCTGTTTTTT. Translation gives CASSRTQNTGELFF. The V call is TRBV4-1, the J call TRBJ2-2; D is possibly TRBD1 (5 bases). V was cut by 4 bases and J by 1 base, with 7 bases left in between. The germline gives CDR1 MGHRA, CDR2 YSYEKL. The CDR3 is 14 amino acids.

This chain uses TRBV5-5 with TRBJ1-5, with D possibly matching TRBD1 (5 bases). This CDR3 spans 14 amino acids. From germline, CDR1 is SGHKS and CDR2 YYEKEE (reference sequence). V lost 2 bases to trimming and J lost 5 bases, with 11 bases between them. CDR3 sequence reads: CASSFSDSDQPQHF. In DNA, the CDR3 is TGTGCCAGCAGCTTCTCAGACAGCGATCAGCCCCAGCATTTT.

The chain uses TRBV9 and TRBJ1-1, with 9 bases fitting TRBD1. Per germline, CDR1 SGDLS and CDR2 YYNGEE. V lost 1 base to trimming and J lost 6 bases; unmatched junction nucleotides: 7. The CDR3 consists of 15 residues. CDR3 DNA: TGTGCCAGCAGCGTACGGGACAGGGCTGTCCCTGAAGCTTTCTTT. Translation gives CASSVRDRAVPEAFF.

The chain recombines TRBV4-3 with TRBJ1-1; D remains ambiguous. Deletions cut 1 base from V and 1 base from J, with 10 bases between. CDR1 is LGHNA, CDR2 YSLEER, per germline. The CDR3 extends over 15 amino acids. The CDR3 nucleotides are TGCGCCAGCAGCCAAGGGTGGCAGACGAACACTGAAGCTTTCTTT. The encoded protein is CASSQGWQTNTEAFF.

J is TRBJ2-7 and V is TRBV7-8; no firm D call. The CDR3 contains 13 residues. Germline values: CDR1 SGHVS, CDR2 FQNEAQ. V lost 2 bases, J lost 1 base, and 6 bases lay in between. In nucleotides, the CDR3 is TGTGCCAGCAGCTTACCCGCTTCCTACGAGCAGTACTTC. This codes for CASSLPASYEQYF.

CDR3 DNA: TGTGCCAGCAGTTTATCCACAGTGTTCCCGCAGAGAGATACGCAGTATTTT. It encodes CASSLSTVFPQRDTQYF. This chain links TRBV27 with TRBJ2-3; D remains ambiguous. Trimming removed 0 bases from V and 5 bases from J, with 18 bases in between. CDR1 and CDR2 from the germline V gene are MNHEY and SMNVEV (reference sequence). This CDR3 comprises 17 residues.

J is TRBJ1-2 and V is TRBV7-2; 10 bases line up with TRBD1. The CDR3 has 17 residues. Germline V gene data show CDR1 as SGHTA and CDR2 as FQGNSA. V dropped 5 bases and J dropped 0; count of bases not matched to a gene: 9. The chain's CDR3 is CASSLGTGAPANYGYTF. The DNA for the CDR3 is TGTGCCAGCAGCCTCGGGACAGGGGCCCCAGCTAACTATGGCTACACCTTC. The full variable domain, with the rest looked up from reference TRBV7-2 and TRBJ1-2, is GAGVSQSPSNKVTEKGKDVELRCDPISGHTALYWYRQSLGQGLEFLIYFQGNSAPDKSGLPSDRFSAERTGGSVSTLTIQRTQQEDSAVYLCASSLGTGAPANYGYTFGSGTRLTVV.

The rearrangement uses TRBV29-1 and TRBJ1-1; unclear D gene. CDR3 size: 11 residues. CDR1 is SQVTM, CDR2 ANQGSEA, per germline. Trimming removed 6 bases from V and 1 base from J, with 6 bases in between. The chain's CDR3 is CSVRENTEAFF. DNA for the CDR3: TGCAGCGTCCGGGAGAACACTGAAGCTTTCTTT.

The chain joins TRBV27 to TRBJ1-5; D is uncertain. CDR1 MNHEY and CDR2 SMNVEV come from the germline V gene (reference sequence). The length of the CDR3 is 16 residues. The germline V and J ends were trimmed by 5 bases and 2 bases, with 16 bases remaining between them. Written as DNA, the CDR3 is TGTGCCAGCAGTCCCCGATCGGCTGGTGGCAATCAGCCCCAGCATTTT. It is translated as CASSPRSAGGNQPQHF.

The genes are TRBV4-3 and TRBJ2-3; D possibly corresponds to TRBD2 (6 bases). V dropped 1 base and J dropped 6 bases, with 20 bases sitting between them. Looked up from germline, CDR1 is LGHNA and CDR2 is YSLEER. The CDR3 sequence is 17 residues long. The CDR3 spells CASSQGSNRGGRDTQYF. Written as DNA, the CDR3 is TGCGCCAGCAGCCAAGGGTCAAATCGGGGAGGCCGGGATACGCAGTATTTT.